This passage covers 15 T cell receptor beta chains from one sample sequenced in a study of T cells after yellow fever vaccination. MiXCR was run by TCRdb on the 5' RACE reads, yielding one entry per CDR3 protein. The sample contains around 400,000 distinct CDR3 sequences, roughly 11% of which appear only once. Sequenced here: PBMCs, sampled on the day of the first yellow fever vaccination. The receptors were gathered from a man between 18 and 29 years old who received the YFV17D yellow fever vaccine.

The chain couples TRBV5-1 to TRBJ1-6, with D perhaps matching TRBD1 (6 bases). The CDR3 runs 17 residues. V lost 0 bases, J lost 5 bases, and 15 bases lay in between. Germline V CDR1 and CDR2: SGHRS, YFSETQ. The CDR3 nucleotides read TGCGCCAGCAGCTTGGCCCAGGGGCCGGGGAATAATTCACCCCTCCACTTT. Amino acids: CASSLAQGPGNNSPLHF.

About this clonotype itself: No conserved phenylalanine or tryptophan ends this CDR3, so it is likely a read error. The chain joins TRBV20-1 to TRBJ1-6, with D unresolved. V gave up 4 bases and J gave up 7 bases, with 11 bases separating them. Germline CDR1 and CDR2: DFQATT and SNEGSKA (reference sequence). The CDR3 totals 13 residues. This CDR3 reads CSANFGPNSPLHL. The CDR3 coding sequence is TGCAGTGCTAACTTCGGGCCCAATTCACCCCTCCACTTG.

The J gene is TRBJ2-3, the V gene TRBV7-3; 10 bases align to TRBD2. Germline CDR1 SGHTA, CDR2 FQGTGA. The V segment lost 5 bases and the J segment 2 bases; nucleotides outside the gene matches: 10. CDR3 length equals 17 residues. The CDR3 sequence: CASSRPSGGSATDTQYF. The CDR3 DNA sequence: TGTGCCAGCAGCCGACCTAGCGGGGGCTCCGCCACAGATACGCAGTATTTT.

The genes are TRBV11-2 and TRBJ2-1, with 11 bases identical to TRBD2. This CDR3 contains 17 residues. V shed 2 bases and J 7 bases; nucleotides not matched to a gene: 10. The germline CDR1 and CDR2 sequences are SGHAT and FQNNGV. The CDR3 sequence: CASSLNPGLAVRNEQFF. The CDR3 DNA reads TGTGCCAGCAGCTTAAATCCGGGACTAGCGGTGCGGAATGAGCAGTTCTTC.

This clonotype showed up many times. This chain links TRBV12-3 or TRBV12-4 with TRBJ1-4, with unresolved D. This CDR3 comprises 14 residues. V was pared by 5 bases and J by 2 bases, with 9 bases between. This chain's CDR3 is CASSKGGTNEKLFF. CDR3 nucleotides: TGTGCCAGCAGTAAGGGTGGCACTAATGAAAAACTGTTTTTT.

This clonotype was observed a few times. The rearrangement uses TRBV6-2 or TRBV6-3 and TRBJ2-1, with D hard to call. Germline V gene sequence: CDR1 MNHEY, CDR2 SVGEGT. V lost 8 bases, J lost 6 bases, and 14 bases lay in between. This CDR3 comprises 13 residues. The CDR3 loop is CASLYGSTNEQFF. The CDR3 coding sequence is TGTGCCAGCTTATATGGCAGCACCAATGAGCAGTTCTTC.

This clonotype was counted a few times. This chain links TRBV7-2 with TRBJ1-1; no clear D. This CDR3 is 12 amino acids long. Germline CDR1 reads SGHTA; CDR2 reads FQGNSA. Trimming pared 5 bases from V and 5 bases from J, leaving 9 bases between. The CDR3 DNA is TGTGCCAGCAGCGGGTTTTGGACTGAAGCTTTCTTT. Translating gives CASSGFWTEAFF.

This clonotype has at least ten counts. The J gene is TRBJ2-2, the V gene TRBV12-3 or TRBV12-4, with D possibly matching TRBD1 (5 bases). The CDR3 runs 14 residues. Trimming took off 8 bases at V and 6 bases at J, with 16 bases between the two ends. CDR3 protein: CASGRGLEAGELFF. The CDR3, as DNA: TGTGCCAGCGGAAGGGGATTAGAGGCCGGGGAGCTGTTTTTT.

Details on this clonotype: At one end the junction does not follow the germline gene, possibly because of a read error. The V gene is TRBV7-7, the J gene TRBJ1-1; D unresolved. Germline V gene data show CDR1 as SSHAT and CDR2 as FNYEAQ (reference sequence). This CDR3 has 17 residues. CDR3 protein: CASSFTHIEPSYTEAFF. In DNA form, the CDR3 reads TGTGCTAGCAGCTTCACTCACATCGAGCCGAGTTACACTGAAGCTTTCTTT.

This clonotype showed up many times. The genes are TRBV7-2 and TRBJ1-1, with D possibly matching TRBD1 (5 bases). The CDR3 runs 13 residues. Germline assignment: CDR1 SGHTA and CDR2 FQGNSA. V was trimmed by 6 bases and J by 1 base, leaving 9 bases between them. CDR3 sequence reads: CASSWGRNTEAFF. CDR3 coding DNA: TGTGCCAGCAGTTGGGGCCGGAACACTGAAGCTTTCTTT.

The rearrangement links TRBV10-3 to TRBJ2-3; D is ambiguous. Trimming pared 0 bases from V and 0 bases from J, leaving 10 bases between. The CDR3 covers 16 residues. The germline CDR1 and CDR2 sequences are ENHRY and SYGVKD. The CDR3: CAISESKQYSTDTQYF. CDR3 nucleotides: TGTGCCATCAGTGAGTCGAAACAGTATAGCACAGATACGCAGTATTTT.

In this sample, this clonotype turned up many times. V is TRBV12-3 or TRBV12-4 and J is TRBJ1-2; tentative D call: TRBD1 (5 bases). V lost 0 bases and J lost 4, with 12 bases in between. CDR3 size: 15 residues. The CDR3 DNA reads TGTGCCAGCAGTTTAGCCGGGGCCACCTTCTATGGCTACACCTTC. Translated, it gives CASSLAGATFYGYTF.

The chain has TRBV20-1 and TRBJ1-5; D is unresolved. The V end was cut by 4 bases, the J end by 2 bases, with 6 bases between. Germline assignment: CDR1 DFQATT and CDR2 SNEGSKA (reference sequence). The CDR3 covers 12 residues. CDR3 DNA sequence: TGCAGTGCTATCAGCGGCAATCAGCCCCAGCATTTT. Encoded protein: CSAISGNQPQHF.

This clonotype has only a few counts. J is TRBJ2-7 and V is TRBV20-1, with 13 bases matching TRBD2. This CDR3 region has 15 residues. V shed 5 bases, J shed 1 base, and the junction held 5 bases outside the gene matches. Per the germline V gene, CDR1 is DFQATT and CDR2 is SNEGSKA (reference sequence). CDR3 amino acids: CSAWTSGGLSYEQYF. DNA for the CDR3: TGCAGTGCTTGGACTAGCGGGGGCCTATCCTACGAGCAGTACTTC.

The chain couples TRBV9 to TRBJ1-1; no definite D call. CDR3 length: 14 residues. Trimming took 4 bases from V and 0 from J, leaving 10 bases between them. Per the germline V gene, CDR1 is SGDLS and CDR2 is YYNGEE. Written as DNA, the CDR3 is TGTGCCAGCAGCCGCTGGAGCATGAACACTGAAGCTTTCTTT. Translation: CASSRWSMNTEAFF. The variable domain in full, with the rest retrieved from reference TRBV9 and TRBJ1-1, is DSGVTQTPKHLITATGQRVTLRCSPRSGDLSVYWYQQSLDQGLQFLIQYYNGEERAKGNILERFSAQQFPDLHSELNLSSLELGDSALYFCASSRWSMNTEAFFGQGTRLTVV.